Here is one T cell receptor beta chain with its context. Its antigen remains unknown. This entry is derived from a study of CD8+ T cells in alopecia areata. Overall study context: The share of scalp area affected provided the severity score for treated patients.

Findings and caveats of the study: The link between baseline CD8+ expansion and response remains uncertain with one nonresponder.

Extraction and reverse transcription of RNA yielded cDNA as the sequencing template. Assay used: immunoSEQ multiplex PCR; TCRdb lists only in-frame clones, some missing. The sample includes under 200,000 clones, 60% to 75% seen only once; the top ten take 13% to 15%. V lost 3 bases, J lost 0 bases, and 9 bases lay in between. The germline V gene encodes CDR1 MNHEY and CDR2 SMNVEV (reference sequence). This CDR3 comprises 16 residues. Treatment given: oral pan-JAK inhibitor, 5-10 mg twice daily. Alopecia areata patients provided lesional scalp punch biopsies and peripheral blood. Sorted populations comprised CD4+ and CD8+ T cells obtained from PBMCs.

The starting material was CD4+ T cells sorted from blood, obtained at week 24, from a patient treated with tofacitinib. The genes are TRBV27 and TRBJ2-6; the D is unclear. This clonotype was obtained from a human donor with alopecia areata. The CDR3: CASSLSSSSGANVLTF. DNA for the CDR3: TGTGCCAGCAGTTTGAGTTCGAGCTCTGGGGCCAACGTCCTGACTTTC.